Following are 22 T cell receptor beta chains from one sample sequenced in a study of blood T cell repertoires in COVID-19. TCRdb's copy holds only in-frame clones and misses some; the assay was immunoSEQ multiplex PCR. The sample yields tens of thousands of clones, roughly 80% seen once. Material: peripheral blood. The receptors come from a human donor in a cohort sampled during active COVID-19.

The table lists this clone with a count of one. The genes are TRBV28 and TRBJ1-5; D unresolved. Per germline, CDR1 MDHEN and CDR2 SYDVKM. The CDR3 length is 17 residues. V dropped 6 bases and J dropped 0 bases, with 18 bases sitting between them. The CDR3 spells CASSPPPGGYSNQPQHF. The CDR3 bases are TGTGCCAGCAGCCCTCCCCCGGGAGGGTATAGCAATCAGCCCCAGCATTTT. Filled out from reference TRBV28 and TRBJ1-5, the complete variable domain reads DVKVTQSSRYLVKRTGEKVFLECVQDMDHENMFWYRQDPGLGLRLIYFSYDVKMKEKGDIPEGYSVSREKKERFSLILESASTNQTSMYLCASSPPPGGYSNQPQHFGDGTRLSIL.

The chain uses TRBV3-1 (or the pseudogene TRBV3-2) and TRBJ1-4, with TRBD1 matching 8 bases. Per germline, CDR1 LGHDT and CDR2 YNNKEL (reference sequence). The CDR3 spans 15 residues. The J segment lost 6 bases and the V segment lost 3 bases, leaving 6 bases of the junction unmatched. The CDR3 here is CASSHRTGRYEKLFF. The CDR3 DNA follows: TGTGCCAGCAGCCATAGGACAGGGAGGTATGAAAAACTGTTTTTT.

This chain links TRBV3-1 (or the pseudogene TRBV3-2) with TRBJ2-7; no reliable D call. Germline CDR1 LGHDT, CDR2 YNNKEL (reference sequence). Trimming cost V 3 bases and J 4 bases, with 10 bases left between them. The CDR3 length is 13 residues. The CDR3 sequence is CASSQAPPYEQYF. Written as DNA, the CDR3 is TGTGCCAGCAGCCAGGCACCGCCTTACGAGCAGTACTTC.

This chain joins TRBV19 and TRBJ2-7; D is perhaps TRBD1 (6 bases). V was cut by 1 base and J by 2 bases, with 18 bases left in between. Germline V gene lookup returns CDR1 LNHDA and CDR2 SQIVND (reference sequence). The length of the CDR3 is 17 residues. The CDR3 DNA is TGTGCCAGTAGTATAGGCGGCGACAGGCTGTTTCCCTACGAGCAGTACTTC. Encoded protein: CASSIGGDRLFPYEQYF.

V usage is TRBV10-3 and J usage is TRBJ1-5; no definite D call. Germline assignment: CDR1 ENHRY and CDR2 SYGVKD. CDR3 length: 14 amino acids. V was shortened by 0 bases and J by 4 bases, with 7 bases between the two germline ends. CDR3 in amino acids: CAISESGGNQPQHF. DNA for the CDR3: TGTGCCATCAGTGAGTCAGGAGGGAATCAGCCCCAGCATTTT.

The chain has TRBV28 and TRBJ2-3; TRBD2 matches 16 bases. With V trimmed by 4 bases and J by 6 bases, 4 bases remained unmatched. The CDR3 is 16 residues long. Per germline, CDR1 MDHEN and CDR2 SYDVKM. CDR3 amino acids: CASSSGLAGGRDTQYF. For the CDR3, the DNA is TGTGCCAGCAGTTCGGGACTAGCGGGGGGGAGGGATACGCAGTATTTT.

This clone has only a few counts. This chain uses TRBV10-1 with TRBJ1-1; 7 positions agree with TRBD1. From germline, CDR1 is WNHNN and CDR2 SYGVQD (reference sequence). V trimming: 4 bases; J trimming: 5 bases; junction bases outside the gene matches: 4. The CDR3 length is 13 residues. CDR3 sequence: CASSAGRGTEAFF. The DNA for the CDR3 is TGCGCCAGCAGTGCTGGCAGGGGGACTGAAGCTTTCTTT.

The gene calls are TRBV5-1 and TRBJ1-6; D may be TRBD1 (5 bases). Germline V CDR1 and CDR2: SGHRS, YFSETQ. There are 16 residues in the CDR3. Trimming removed 4 bases at V and 4 bases at J, with 15 bases between. CDR3 sequence reads: CASSTSGGLYNSPLHF. The CDR3 DNA sequence: TGCGCCAGCAGCACCTCCGGGGGACTTTATAATTCACCCCTCCACTTT.

This chain uses TRBV6-1 with TRBJ1-2, with D tentatively TRBD1 (6 bases). Trimming took off 2 bases at V and 2 bases at J, with 9 bases between the two ends. Germline V gene lookup returns CDR1 MNHNS and CDR2 SASEGT. This CDR3 is 14 amino acids long. The CDR3 here is CASSEKQGNYGYTF. CDR3 DNA sequence: TGTGCCAGCAGTGAAAAGCAGGGGAACTATGGCTACACCTTC.

This clone was found a few times. The rearrangement links TRBV7-9 to TRBJ2-7; TRBD1 matches 8 bases. This CDR3 region has 12 residues. Unmatched junction bases numbered 9, after V lost 5 bases and J lost 12 bases. The V gene's germline CDR1 is SEHNR and CDR2 FQNEAQ (reference sequence). The CDR3 loop reads CASSPGQGVTYF. DNA of the CDR3: TGTGCCAGCAGCCCAGGACAGGGAGTAACGTACTTC.

The chain uses TRBV2 and TRBJ2-1; 10 bases line up with TRBD2. J lost 15 bases, V lost 1 base, and 3 bases had no gene match. The CDR3 is made up of 12 amino acids. CDR1 and CDR2 (germline): SNHLY, FYNNEI. CDR3 protein: CASSEGGTSAFF. CDR3 nucleotides: TGTGCCAGCAGTGAAGGTGGGACTAGCGCGTTCTTC.

The rearrangement links TRBV5-4 to TRBJ2-7; 7 bases agree with TRBD2. Germline V gene sequence: CDR1 SGHNT, CDR2 YYREEE (reference sequence). The CDR3 totals 13 residues. J gave up 4 bases and V 3 bases, and 4 bases lay outside the gene matches. The DNA of the CDR3 is TGTGCCAGCAGCTCTACGGGGGGATACGAGCAGTACTTC. This sequence encodes CASSSTGGYEQYF.

The chain joins TRBV30 to TRBJ2-7; TRBD1 aligns across 12 bases. The CDR3 runs to 15 residues. The germline CDR1 and CDR2 sequences are GTSNPN and SVGIG (reference sequence). The V segment lost 5 bases and the J segment 6 bases; nucleotides outside the gene matches: 11. The CDR3 coding sequence is TGTGCCTGGGTCCAGGGACAGGGGGCGTCTGGCGAGCAGTACTTC. Residues: CAWVQGQGASGEQYF.

This chain joins TRBV5-1 and TRBJ1-2; D remains unclear. Looked up from germline, CDR1 is SGHRS and CDR2 is YFSETQ. The CDR3 length is 14 residues. V lost 4 bases and J 5 bases, leaving 15 bases between the germline ends. In DNA form, the CDR3 reads TGCGCCAGCAGCGAGGTGGCCCCAGAGTATGGCTACACCTTC. Amino acid sequence: CASSEVAPEYGYTF. Drawing the rest from reference TRBV5-1 and TRBJ1-2, the complete variable domain is KAGVTQTPRYLIKTRGQQVTLSCSPISGHRSVSWYQQTPGQGLQFLFEYFSETQRNKGNFPGRFSGRQFSNSRSEMNVSTLELGDSALYLCASSEVAPEYGYTFGSGTRLTVV.

The chain carries TRBV19 and TRBJ1-2; no clear D gene. Looked up from germline, CDR1 is LNHDA and CDR2 is SQIVND (reference sequence). Trimming cost V 3 bases and J 7 bases, with 12 bases left between them. CDR3 length: 13 residues. CDR3 nucleotides: TGTGCCAGTAGTATTCAAGGGAGAGGTGGCTACACCTTC. It encodes CASSIQGRGGYTF.

The chain carries TRBV5-1 and TRBJ2-7; the match to TRBD2 covers 13 bases. The V and J ends lost 0 bases and 3 bases, in that order; junction bases with no gene match: 9. The CDR3 totals 18 residues. The germline CDR1 and CDR2 sequences are SGHRS and YFSETQ. DNA of the CDR3: TGCGCCAGCAGCTTGGAACTAGCGGGAGGGGGGCGTAGCTACGAGCAGTACTTC. Protein product: CASSLELAGGGRSYEQYF.

This clone was observed a few times. V and J are TRBV20-1 and TRBJ1-5; D is possibly TRBD1 (5 bases). The CDR3 is 14 amino acids. Trimming left V 3 bases short and J 3 bases short, with 12 bases between. CDR1 and CDR2 from the germline V gene are DFQATT and SNEGSKA (reference sequence). The CDR3 loop reads CSASLGPPNQPQHF. CDR3 DNA sequence: TGCAGTGCTAGTTTGGGGCCTCCCAATCAGCCCCAGCATTTT.

V is TRBV28 and J is TRBJ2-7; D is unclear. Germline CDR1 MDHEN, CDR2 SYDVKM. The CDR3 is made up of 13 amino acids. Trimming cost V 7 bases and J 3 bases, with 13 bases left between them. CDR3 protein: CASIPLSGYEQYF. CDR3 in DNA: TGTGCCAGCATCCCCCTGTCGGGCTACGAGCAGTACTTC.

This sequence joins TRBV3-1 (or the pseudogene TRBV3-2) and TRBJ2-2; 9 bases align to TRBD2. V was pared by 5 bases and J by 8 bases, with 12 bases of the junction left unmatched. CDR3 length: 16 amino acids. Germline loops: CDR1 LGHDT, CDR2 YNNKEL (reference sequence). CDR3 region: CASSSVGAGGAGELFF. CDR3 DNA: TGTGCCAGCAGCTCCGTGGGAGCGGGAGGAGCAGGGGAGCTGTTTTTT.

The V call is TRBV29-1, the J call TRBJ2-7, with D tentatively TRBD2 (5 bases). The V end was cut by 6 bases, the J end by 1 base, with 7 bases between. CDR3 length equals 11 residues. Per germline, CDR1 SQVTM and CDR2 ANQGSEA. Written as DNA, the CDR3 is TGCAGCGTAGCGGAATCCTACGAGCAGTACTTC. Translation: CSVAESYEQYF.

In nucleotides, the CDR3 is TGTGCCAGCAGCCGCCTAGGGGGCGAACGATACGAGCAGTACTTC. As protein: CASSRLGGERYEQYF. The gene calls are TRBV14 and TRBJ2-7; 7 nucleotides match TRBD1. V lost 4 bases to trimming and J lost 4 bases; unmatched junction nucleotides: 10. The CDR3 has 15 amino acids. Germline-derived CDR1 and CDR2 are SGHDN and FVKESK.

The chain uses TRBV5-1 and TRBJ1-4; 7 bases are a match to TRBD1. Losses at the gene ends were 2 bases for V and 5 bases for J; bases not matched to a gene: 6. The CDR3 has 15 residues. Germline CDR1 and CDR2: SGHRS and YFSETQ. The CDR3: CASSLQGTENEKLFF. CDR3 DNA sequence: TGCGCCAGCAGCTTACAAGGGACAGAGAATGAAAAACTGTTTTTT.